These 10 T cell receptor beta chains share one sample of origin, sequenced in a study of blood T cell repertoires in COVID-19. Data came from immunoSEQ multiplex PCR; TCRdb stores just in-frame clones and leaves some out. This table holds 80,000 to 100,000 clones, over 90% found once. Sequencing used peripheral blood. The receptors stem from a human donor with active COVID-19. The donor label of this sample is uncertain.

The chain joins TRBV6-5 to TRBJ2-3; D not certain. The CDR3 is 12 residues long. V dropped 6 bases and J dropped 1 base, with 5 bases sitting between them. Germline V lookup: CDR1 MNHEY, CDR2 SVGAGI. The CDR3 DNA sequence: TGTGCCAGCAGGGTAGGCACAGATACGCAGTATTTT. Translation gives CASRVGTDTQYF.

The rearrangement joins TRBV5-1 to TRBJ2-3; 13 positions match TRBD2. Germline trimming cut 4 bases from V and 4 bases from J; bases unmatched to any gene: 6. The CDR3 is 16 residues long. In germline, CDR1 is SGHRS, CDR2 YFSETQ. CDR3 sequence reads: CASSITSGGASDTQYF. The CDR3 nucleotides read TGCGCCAGCAGCATAACTAGCGGGGGGGCCTCAGATACGCAGTATTTT. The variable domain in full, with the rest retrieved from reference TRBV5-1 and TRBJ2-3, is KAGVTQTPRYLIKTRGQQVTLSCSPISGHRSVSWYQQTPGQGLQFLFEYFSETQRNKGNFPGRFSGRQFSNSRSEMNVSTLELGDSALYLCASSITSGGASDTQYFGPGTRLTVL.

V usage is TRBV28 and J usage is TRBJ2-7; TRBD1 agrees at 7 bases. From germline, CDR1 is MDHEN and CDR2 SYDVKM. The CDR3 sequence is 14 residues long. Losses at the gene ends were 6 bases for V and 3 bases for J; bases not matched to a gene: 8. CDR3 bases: TGTGCCAGCAGCGACGGGACAGTCGACTACGAGCAGTACTTC. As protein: CASSDGTVDYEQYF.

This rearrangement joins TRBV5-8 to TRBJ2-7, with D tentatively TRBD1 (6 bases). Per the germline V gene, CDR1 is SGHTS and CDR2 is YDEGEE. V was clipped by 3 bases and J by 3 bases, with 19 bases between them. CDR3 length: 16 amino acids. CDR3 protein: CASSSVGAGDLYEQYF. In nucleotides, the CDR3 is TGTGCCAGCAGCTCGGTGGGGGCCGGAGACCTCTACGAGCAGTACTTC.

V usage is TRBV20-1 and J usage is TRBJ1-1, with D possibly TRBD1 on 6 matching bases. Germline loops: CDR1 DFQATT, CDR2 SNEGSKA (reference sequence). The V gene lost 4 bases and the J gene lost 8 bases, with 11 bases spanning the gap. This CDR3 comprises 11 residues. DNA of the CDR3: TGCAGTGCTATCTGGGGGACAGAAGCTTTCTTT. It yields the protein CSAIWGTEAFF.

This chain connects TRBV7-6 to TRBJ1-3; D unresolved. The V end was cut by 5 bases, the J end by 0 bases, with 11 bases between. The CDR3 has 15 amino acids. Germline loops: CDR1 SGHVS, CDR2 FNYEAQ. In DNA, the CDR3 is TGTGCCAGCAGCCTCGGACTTAGCTCTGGAAACACCATATATTTT. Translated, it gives CASSLGLSSGNTIYF.

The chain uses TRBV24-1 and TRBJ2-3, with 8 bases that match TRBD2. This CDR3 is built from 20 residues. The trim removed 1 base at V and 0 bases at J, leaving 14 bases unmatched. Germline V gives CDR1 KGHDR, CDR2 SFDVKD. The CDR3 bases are TGTGCCACCAGTGATTTCGGTGGTCGGGTAACTAGCGGTAGCACAGATACGCAGTATTTT. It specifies CATSDFGGRVTSGSTDTQYF.

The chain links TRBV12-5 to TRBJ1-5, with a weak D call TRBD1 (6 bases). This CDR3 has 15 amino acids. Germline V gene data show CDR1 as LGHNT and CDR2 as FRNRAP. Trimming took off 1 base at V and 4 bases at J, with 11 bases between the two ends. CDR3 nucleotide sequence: TGTGCTAGTGGTTTGGGGCCAGGGGAAAATCAGCCCCAGCATTTT. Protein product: CASGLGPGENQPQHF. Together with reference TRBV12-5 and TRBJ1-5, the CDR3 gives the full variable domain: DARVTQTPRHKVTEMGQEVTMRCQPILGHNTVFWYRQTMMQGLELLAYFRNRAPLDDSGMPKDRFSAEMPDATLATLKIQPSEPRDSAVYFCASGLGPGENQPQHFGDGTRLSIL.

The CDR3 loop reads CASSRLAGESSDTQYF. The CDR3, as DNA: TGTGCCAGCAGCCGACTAGCGGGAGAGAGCTCAGATACGCAGTATTTT. The gene calls are TRBV11-2 and TRBJ2-3; 12 nucleotides line up with TRBD2. The V gene end was trimmed by 5 bases and the J gene end by 4 bases; junction bases not matched to a gene: 7. This CDR3 is 16 amino acids long. The germline gives CDR1 SGHAT, CDR2 FQNNGV.

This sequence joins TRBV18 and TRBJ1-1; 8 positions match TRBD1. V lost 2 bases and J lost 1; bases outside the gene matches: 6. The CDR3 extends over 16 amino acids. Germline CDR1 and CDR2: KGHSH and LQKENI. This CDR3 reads CASSPMATGANTEAFF. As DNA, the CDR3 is TGTGCCAGCTCACCAATGGCGACAGGGGCGAACACTGAAGCTTTCTTT.